Listed below are T cell receptor beta chains from one sample, sequenced in a study of technical replicates of blood from several donors. Sequenced by immunoSEQ multiplex PCR; TCRdb stores in-frame clones only, minus some. The top ten clones hold 9.5% to 15% of a sample with 15,000 to 18,000 clones, around 84% of them seen once. The sample was PBMCs. The receptor set was obtained from a human donor in good health. Each CDR3 is given with its conserved first and last residue. The order of the fields is V gene, D gene, clone size, J gene, CDR3 DNA, CDR3 protein. D genes are given only for firm matches. The listing skips clone size in some rows; elsewhere it reads once, few, many or a size class.

>TRBV13|TRBD1|once|TRBJ2-7
TGTGCCAGCAGCTTAGTATCCAGGACAGGAAGCTCCTACGAGCAGTACTTC
CASSLVSRTGSSYEQYF
>TRBV7-2|TRBD1|few|TRBJ1-2
TGTGCCAGCAGCCCTTTACAGGGGGCCTATGGCTACACCTTC
CASSPLQGAYGYTF
>TRBV19|TRBD2|.|TRBJ2-3
TGTGCCAGTAGTAACCTGGGACTAGCGGGGCGGGCAGATACGCAGTATTTT
CASSNLGLAGRADTQYF
>TRBV7-3|TRBD1|.|TRBJ2-7
TGTGCCAGCAGCTTAACCCGGACAGGGGATGAGCAGTACTTC
CASSLTRTGDEQYF
>TRBV4-1|.|once|TRBJ1-4
TGCGCCAGCAGCCAAGGCACAGTTGCAACTAATGAAAAACTGTTTTTT
CASSQGTVATNEKLFF
>TRBV19|.|.|TRBJ2-1
TGTGCCAGTTCCCCAGACAGAAACCTACTATTTGAGCAGTTCTTC
CASSPDRNLLFEQFF
>TRBV7-9|.|.|TRBJ2-7
TGTGCCAGCAGCCCACCTTTAGAGAAGCAGTACTTC
CASSPPLEKQYF
>TRBV28|.|.|TRBJ2-3
TGTGCCAGCAGTTTAGGGCGCACAGATACGCAGTATTTT
CASSLGRTDTQYF
>TRBV7-6|TRBD2|.|TRBJ2-2
TGTGCCAGCACCCCGGGGGGGAGAAACACCGGGGAGCTGTTTTTT
CASTPGGRNTGELFF
>TRBV4-1|.|.|TRBJ2-2
TGCGCCAGCAGCCAAGGACACTTCCCCGGGGAGCTGTTTTTT
CASSQGHFPGELFF
>TRBV2|TRBD1|.|TRBJ2-7
TGTGCCAGCAGTGGAAGGGGACAGGGGTACGAGCAGTACTTC
CASSGRGQGYEQYF